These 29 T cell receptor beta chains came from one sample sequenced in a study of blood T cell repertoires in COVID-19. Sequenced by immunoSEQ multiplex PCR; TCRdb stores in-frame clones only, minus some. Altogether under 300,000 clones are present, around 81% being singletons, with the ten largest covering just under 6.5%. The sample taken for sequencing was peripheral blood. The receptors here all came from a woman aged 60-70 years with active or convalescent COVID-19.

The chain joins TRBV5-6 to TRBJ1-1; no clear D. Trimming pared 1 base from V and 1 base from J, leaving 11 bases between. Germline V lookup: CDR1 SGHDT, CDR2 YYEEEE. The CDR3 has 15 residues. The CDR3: CASSLYPGENTEAFF. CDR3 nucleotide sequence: TGTGCCAGCAGCTTGTATCCAGGTGAGAACACTGAAGCTTTCTTT.

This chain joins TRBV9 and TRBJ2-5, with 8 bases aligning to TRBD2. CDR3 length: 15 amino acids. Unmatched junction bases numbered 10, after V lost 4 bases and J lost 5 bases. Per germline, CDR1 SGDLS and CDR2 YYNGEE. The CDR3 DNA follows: TGTGCCAGCAGCCCTACCACTAGCGGAGGGGAGACCCAGTACTTC. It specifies CASSPTTSGGETQYF.

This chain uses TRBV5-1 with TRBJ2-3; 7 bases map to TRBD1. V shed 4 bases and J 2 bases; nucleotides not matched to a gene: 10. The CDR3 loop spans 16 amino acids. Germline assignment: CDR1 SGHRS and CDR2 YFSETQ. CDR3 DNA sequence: TGCGCCAGCAGCGACGGACAGGACCGTTACACAGATACGCAGTATTTT. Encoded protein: CASSDGQDRYTDTQYF.

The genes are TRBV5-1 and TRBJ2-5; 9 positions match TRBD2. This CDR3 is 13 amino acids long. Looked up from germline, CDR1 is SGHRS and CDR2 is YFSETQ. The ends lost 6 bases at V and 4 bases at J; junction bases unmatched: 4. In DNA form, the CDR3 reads TGCGCCAGCATAGCGGGAGTAGGAGAGACCCAGTACTTC. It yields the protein CASIAGVGETQYF.

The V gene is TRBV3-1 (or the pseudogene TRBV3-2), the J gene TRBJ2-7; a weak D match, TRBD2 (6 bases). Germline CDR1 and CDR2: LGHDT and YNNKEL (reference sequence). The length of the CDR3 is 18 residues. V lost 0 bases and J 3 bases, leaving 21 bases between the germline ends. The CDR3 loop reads CASSQETPWAGSHYEQYF. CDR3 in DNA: TGTGCCAGCAGCCAAGAGACCCCTTGGGCCGGGAGCCACTACGAGCAGTACTTC.

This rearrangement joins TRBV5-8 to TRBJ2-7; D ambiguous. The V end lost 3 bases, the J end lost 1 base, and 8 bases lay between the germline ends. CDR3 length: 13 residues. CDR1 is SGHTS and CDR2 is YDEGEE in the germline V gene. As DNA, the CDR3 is TGTGCCAGCAGCTGGCAGGATTCCTACGAGCAGTACTTC. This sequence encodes CASSWQDSYEQYF.

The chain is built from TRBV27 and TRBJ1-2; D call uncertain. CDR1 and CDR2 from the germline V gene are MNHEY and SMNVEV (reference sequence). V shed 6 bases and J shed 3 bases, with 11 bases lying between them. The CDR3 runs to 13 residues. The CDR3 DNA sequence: TGTGCCAGCAGACCCGATCGGGACTATGGCTACACCTTC. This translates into CASRPDRDYGYTF.

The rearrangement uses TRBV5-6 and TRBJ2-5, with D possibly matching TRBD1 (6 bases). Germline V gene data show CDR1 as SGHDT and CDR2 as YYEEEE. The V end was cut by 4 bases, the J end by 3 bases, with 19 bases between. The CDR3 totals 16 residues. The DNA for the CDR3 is TGTGCCAGCAGCCACGAGAAGGGGGTGTTTGAAGAGACCCAGTACTTC. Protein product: CASSHEKGVFEETQYF.

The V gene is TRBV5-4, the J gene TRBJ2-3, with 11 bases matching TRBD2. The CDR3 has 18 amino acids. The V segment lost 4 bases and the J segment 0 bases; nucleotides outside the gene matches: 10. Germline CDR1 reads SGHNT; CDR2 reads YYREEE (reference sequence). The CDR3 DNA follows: TGTGCCAGCAGCCCCGGGACTAGCGGTATTACTAGCACAGATACGCAGTATTTT. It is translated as CASSPGTSGITSTDTQYF. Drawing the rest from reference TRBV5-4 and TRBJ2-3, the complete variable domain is ETGVTQSPTHLIKTRGQQVTLRCSSQSGHNTVSWYQQALGQGPQFIFQYYREEENGRGNFPPRFSGLQFPNYSSELNVNALELDDSALYLCASSPGTSGITSTDTQYFGPGTRLTVL.

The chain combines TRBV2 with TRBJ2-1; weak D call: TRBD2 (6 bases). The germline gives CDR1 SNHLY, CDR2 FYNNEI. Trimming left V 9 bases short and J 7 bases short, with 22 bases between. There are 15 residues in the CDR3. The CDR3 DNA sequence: TGTGCCAGTGACCCGAGCGGGCGTGGGATGAATGAGCAGTTCTTC. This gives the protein CASDPSGRGMNEQFF.

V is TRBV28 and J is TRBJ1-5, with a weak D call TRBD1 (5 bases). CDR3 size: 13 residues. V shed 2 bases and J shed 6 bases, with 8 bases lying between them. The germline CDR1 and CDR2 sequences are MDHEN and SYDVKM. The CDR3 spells CASSLQGPQPQHF. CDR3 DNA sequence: TGTGCCAGCAGTTTACAGGGTCCTCAGCCCCAGCATTTT.

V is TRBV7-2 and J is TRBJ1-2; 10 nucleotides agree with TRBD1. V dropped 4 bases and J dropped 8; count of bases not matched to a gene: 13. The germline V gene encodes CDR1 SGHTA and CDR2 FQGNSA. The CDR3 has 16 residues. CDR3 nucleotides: TGTGCCAGCAGCTCCGCCTCGGGACAGGGGTACGGGGGCTACACCTTC. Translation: CASSSASGQGYGGYTF.

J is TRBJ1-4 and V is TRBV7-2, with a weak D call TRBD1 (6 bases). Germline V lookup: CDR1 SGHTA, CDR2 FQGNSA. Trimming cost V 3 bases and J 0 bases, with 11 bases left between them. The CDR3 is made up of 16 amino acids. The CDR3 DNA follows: TGTGCCAGCAGCTTCAACAGGGTTGCAACTAATGAAAAACTGTTTTTT. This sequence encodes CASSFNRVATNEKLFF.

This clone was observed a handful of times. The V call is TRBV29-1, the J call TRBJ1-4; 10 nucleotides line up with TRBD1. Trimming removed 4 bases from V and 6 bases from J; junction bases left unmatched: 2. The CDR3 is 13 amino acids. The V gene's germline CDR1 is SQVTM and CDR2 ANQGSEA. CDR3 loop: CSVGGTGDEKLFF. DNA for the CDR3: TGCAGCGTTGGTGGGACAGGGGATGAAAAACTGTTTTTT.

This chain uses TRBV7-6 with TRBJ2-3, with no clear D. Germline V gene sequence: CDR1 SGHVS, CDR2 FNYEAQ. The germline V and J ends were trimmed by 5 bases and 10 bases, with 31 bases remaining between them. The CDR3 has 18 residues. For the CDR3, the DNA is TGTGCCAGCAGCCCTAACATCACAAGACTTGCCGGAAAGTTGGCGCAGTATTTT. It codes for CASSPNITRLAGKLAQYF.

The CDR3 DNA reads TGCGCCAGCAGTGAAGGGACAGGGGCTTACACAGATACGCAGTATTTT. Amino acids: CASSEGTGAYTDTQYF. The V call is TRBV5-1, the J call TRBJ2-3, with 10 nucleotides matching TRBD1. The J segment lost 2 bases and the V segment lost 5 bases, leaving 8 bases of the junction unmatched. CDR1 and CDR2 (germline): SGHRS, YFSETQ. The CDR3 spans 16 residues.

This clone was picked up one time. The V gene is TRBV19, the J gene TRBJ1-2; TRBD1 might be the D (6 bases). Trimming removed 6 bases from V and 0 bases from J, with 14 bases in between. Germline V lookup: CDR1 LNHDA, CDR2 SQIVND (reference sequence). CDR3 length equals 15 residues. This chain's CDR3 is CASRTQQGSNYGYTF. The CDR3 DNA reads TGTGCCAGTAGGACCCAACAGGGCTCTAACTATGGCTACACCTTC.

The CDR3 loop is CSADSTGAANEQFF. The CDR3 nucleotides read TGCAGCGCCGATTCGACGGGAGCCGCGAATGAGCAGTTCTTC. The V and J genes are TRBV29-1 and TRBJ2-1; possible D gene TRBD2, 6 bases. Trimming stripped 7 bases from V and 7 bases from J, with 20 bases between. Germline-derived CDR1 and CDR2 are SQVTM and ANQGSEA. The CDR3 has 14 amino acids.

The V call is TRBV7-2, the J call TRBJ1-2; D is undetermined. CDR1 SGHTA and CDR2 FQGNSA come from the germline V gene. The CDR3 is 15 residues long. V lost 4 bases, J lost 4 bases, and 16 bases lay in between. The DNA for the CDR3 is TGTGCCAGCAGCTCCCGGGGAGGGAGCAGCTATGGCTACACCTTC. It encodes CASSSRGGSSYGYTF.

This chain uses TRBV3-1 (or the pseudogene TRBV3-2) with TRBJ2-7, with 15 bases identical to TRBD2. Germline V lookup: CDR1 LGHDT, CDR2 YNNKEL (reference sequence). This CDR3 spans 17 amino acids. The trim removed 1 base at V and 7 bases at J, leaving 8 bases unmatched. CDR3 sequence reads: CASSQAGLAGGLREQYF. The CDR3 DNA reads TGTGCCAGCAGCCAAGCGGGACTAGCGGGAGGTCTTCGGGAGCAGTACTTC.

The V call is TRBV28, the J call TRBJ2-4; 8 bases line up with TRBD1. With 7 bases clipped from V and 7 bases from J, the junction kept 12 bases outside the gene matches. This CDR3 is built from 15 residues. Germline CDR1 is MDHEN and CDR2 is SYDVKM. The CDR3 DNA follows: TGTGCCAGCAACCAGGGACAGGCGGTCTTGAACATTCAGTACTTC. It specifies CASNQGQAVLNIQYF.

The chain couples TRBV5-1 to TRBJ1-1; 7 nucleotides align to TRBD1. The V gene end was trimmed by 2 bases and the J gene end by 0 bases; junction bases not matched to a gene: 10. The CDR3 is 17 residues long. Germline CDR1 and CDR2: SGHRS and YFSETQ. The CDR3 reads CASSFDREVLVNTEAFF. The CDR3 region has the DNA TGCGCCAGCAGCTTTGACAGGGAGGTTTTAGTGAACACTGAAGCTTTCTTT. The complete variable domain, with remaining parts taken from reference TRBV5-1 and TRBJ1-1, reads KAGVTQTPRYLIKTRGQQVTLSCSPISGHRSVSWYQQTPGQGLQFLFEYFSETQRNKGNFPGRFSGRQFSNSRSEMNVSTLELGDSALYLCASSFDREVLVNTEAFFGQGTRLTVV.

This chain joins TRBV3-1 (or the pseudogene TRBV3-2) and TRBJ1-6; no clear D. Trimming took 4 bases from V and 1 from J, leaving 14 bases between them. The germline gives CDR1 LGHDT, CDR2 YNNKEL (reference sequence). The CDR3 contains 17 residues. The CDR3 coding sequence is TGTGCCAGCAGCCCATTTGGAGAGTGGTCCTATAATTCACCCCTCCACTTT. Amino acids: CASSPFGEWSYNSPLHF.

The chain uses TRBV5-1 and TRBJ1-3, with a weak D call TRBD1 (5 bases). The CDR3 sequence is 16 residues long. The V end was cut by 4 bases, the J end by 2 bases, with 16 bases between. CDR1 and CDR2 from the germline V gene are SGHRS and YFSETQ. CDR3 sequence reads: CASSLQGSWAGNTIYF. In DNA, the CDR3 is TGCGCCAGCAGCCTCCAGGGTTCATGGGCTGGAAACACCATATATTTT.

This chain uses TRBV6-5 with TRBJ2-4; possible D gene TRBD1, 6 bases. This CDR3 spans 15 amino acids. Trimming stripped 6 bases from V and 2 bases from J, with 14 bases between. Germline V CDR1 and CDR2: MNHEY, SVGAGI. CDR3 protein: CASSRLQGPKNIQYF. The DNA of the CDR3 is TGTGCCAGCAGCCGATTACAGGGTCCCAAAAACATTCAGTACTTC.

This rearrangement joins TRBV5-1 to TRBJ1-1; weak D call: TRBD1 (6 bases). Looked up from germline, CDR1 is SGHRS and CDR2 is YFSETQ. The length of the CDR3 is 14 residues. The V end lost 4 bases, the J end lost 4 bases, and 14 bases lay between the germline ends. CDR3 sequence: CASSPNTGSTEAFF. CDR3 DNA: TGCGCCAGCAGCCCCAATACAGGGAGCACTGAAGCTTTCTTT.

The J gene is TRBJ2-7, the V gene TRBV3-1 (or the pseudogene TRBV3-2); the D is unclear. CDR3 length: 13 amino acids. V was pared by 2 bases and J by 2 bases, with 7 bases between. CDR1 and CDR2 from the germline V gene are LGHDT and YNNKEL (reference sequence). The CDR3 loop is CASSQLGPYEQYF. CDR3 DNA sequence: TGTGCCAGCAGCCAACTGGGCCCCTACGAGCAGTACTTC.

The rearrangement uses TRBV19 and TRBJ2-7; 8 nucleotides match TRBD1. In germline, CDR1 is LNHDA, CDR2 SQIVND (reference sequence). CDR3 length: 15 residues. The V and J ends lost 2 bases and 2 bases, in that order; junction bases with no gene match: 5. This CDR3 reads CASSIPGQVTYEQYF. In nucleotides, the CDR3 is TGTGCCAGTAGTATACCGGGACAGGTCACCTACGAGCAGTACTTC.

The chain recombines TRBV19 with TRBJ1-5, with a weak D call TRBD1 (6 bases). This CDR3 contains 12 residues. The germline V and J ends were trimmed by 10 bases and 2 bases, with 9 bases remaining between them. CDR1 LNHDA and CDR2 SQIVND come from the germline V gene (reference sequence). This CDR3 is CATRQGNQPQHF. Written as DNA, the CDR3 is TGTGCCACTCGACAGGGCAATCAGCCCCAGCATTTT.